Below, 9 T cell receptor beta chains from the same sample are listed, as sequenced in a study of CD8 T cells in ankylosing spondylitis (dated by TCRdb to 2015 to 2018). The library was prepared using 5' RACE. Sequencing relied on an Illumina HiSeq 2500. TCRdb itself trimmed the public reads at Q25 with fastp, ran MiXCR and retained productive beta chains. Each entry merges the rows of one CDR3 protein and shows their most common DNA and genes. This sample holds roughly 150,000 distinct CDR3 sequences; roughly 10% were observed only once. About 16% of the sample belongs to the ten largest clones. Sequenced sample: blood, either unsorted or a sorted T cell fraction (not recorded which). Every receptor here comes from a female donor with ankylosing spondylitis or in good health (not recorded which).

This chain uses TRBV14 with TRBJ1-2, with a tentative D call TRBD1 (5 bases). Germline CDR1 reads SGHDN; CDR2 reads FVKESK. The V and J ends lost 1 base and 4 bases respectively, with 13 bases between them. The CDR3 is 15 residues long. The CDR3 DNA reads TGTGCCAGCAGCCAAGGGAGGTATGGGGGCTATGGCTACACCTTC. Protein sequence: CASSQGRYGGYGYTF.

The sample holds a few counts of this clonotype. This sequence joins TRBV13 and TRBJ2-3; D is perhaps TRBD2 (6 bases). This CDR3 spans 15 amino acids. V was trimmed by 5 bases and J by 4 bases, leaving 16 bases between them. Germline loops: CDR1 PRHDT, CDR2 FYEKMQ (reference sequence). This chain's CDR3 is CASSLGPGVADTQYF. The CDR3 DNA sequence: TGTGCCAGCAGCCTCGGGCCGGGAGTCGCAGATACGCAGTATTTT.

This clonotype was observed at least ten times. This chain links TRBV12-3 or TRBV12-4 with TRBJ2-7; D not resolved. This CDR3 region has 11 residues. The V end lost 3 bases, the J end lost 8 bases, and 8 bases lay between the germline ends. The CDR3 bases are TGTGCCAGCAGTTTCTCTGGAAAGCAGTACTTC. Amino acids: CASSFSGKQYF.

This rearrangement joins TRBV6-1 to TRBJ2-1; 8 nucleotides agree with TRBD1. This CDR3 is 13 amino acids long. Germline V gene lookup returns CDR1 MNHNS and CDR2 SASEGT. V dropped 6 bases and J dropped 8; count of bases not matched to a gene: 6. CDR3 in amino acids: CASRDRVFYEQFF. The CDR3 nucleotides read TGTGCCAGCAGGGACAGGGTATTTTATGAGCAGTTCTTC.

This clonotype came up many times. The chain's CDR3 is CASSKMSVATLNFYEQYF. The CDR3 bases are TGTGCCAGCAGCAAAATGTCCGTCGCCACCTTAAATTTCTACGAGCAGTACTTC. The V gene is TRBV21-1, the J gene TRBJ2-7; TRBD1 reflects the table's D call only, with no check against the DNA. TRBV21-1 is a documented pseudogene. This CDR3 has 18 amino acids.

The chain links TRBV29-1 to TRBJ2-7, with a possible D match to TRBD1 (6 bases). CDR3 length: 13 amino acids. Germline V gene data show CDR1 as SQVTM and CDR2 as ANQGSEA. V was shortened by 5 bases and J by 3 bases, with 14 bases between the two germline ends. The CDR3 DNA is TGCAGCGTTCAAGGCCTAGGGGGCTACGAGCAGTACTTC. It specifies CSVQGLGGYEQYF.

This clonotype has ten or more counts. V and J are TRBV5-1 and TRBJ2-5, with TRBD1 as a possible D gene (5 bases). This CDR3 spans 12 amino acids. Germline V gene sequence: CDR1 SGHRS, CDR2 YFSETQ. V lost 3 bases to trimming and J lost 5 bases, with 8 bases between them. CDR3: CASSSTAETQYF. The CDR3 bases are TGCGCCAGCAGCTCGACAGCGGAGACCCAGTACTTC.

This chain links TRBV4-3 with TRBJ2-7, with D perhaps TRBD1 or TRBD2 (7 bases each). The germline V gene has CDR1 LGHNA and CDR2 YSLEER. Trimming took off 0 bases at V and 7 bases at J, with 16 bases between the two ends. The CDR3 spans 15 residues. The CDR3 bases are TGCGCCAGCAGCCAAGATCAGGGGGGGCCGTGGGAGCAGTACTTC. Its protein product is CASSQDQGGPWEQYF.

The chain has TRBV30 and TRBJ2-3; the match to TRBD2 covers 14 bases. V lost 2 bases and J lost 5; bases outside the gene matches: 6. Germline V gene data show CDR1 as GTSNPN and CDR2 as SVGIG (reference sequence). The CDR3 has 16 amino acids. The CDR3 loop reads CAWSSGLAGEKDTQYF. In nucleotides, the CDR3 is TGTGCCTGGAGTTCGGGACTAGCGGGAGAAAAAGATACGCAGTATTTT.